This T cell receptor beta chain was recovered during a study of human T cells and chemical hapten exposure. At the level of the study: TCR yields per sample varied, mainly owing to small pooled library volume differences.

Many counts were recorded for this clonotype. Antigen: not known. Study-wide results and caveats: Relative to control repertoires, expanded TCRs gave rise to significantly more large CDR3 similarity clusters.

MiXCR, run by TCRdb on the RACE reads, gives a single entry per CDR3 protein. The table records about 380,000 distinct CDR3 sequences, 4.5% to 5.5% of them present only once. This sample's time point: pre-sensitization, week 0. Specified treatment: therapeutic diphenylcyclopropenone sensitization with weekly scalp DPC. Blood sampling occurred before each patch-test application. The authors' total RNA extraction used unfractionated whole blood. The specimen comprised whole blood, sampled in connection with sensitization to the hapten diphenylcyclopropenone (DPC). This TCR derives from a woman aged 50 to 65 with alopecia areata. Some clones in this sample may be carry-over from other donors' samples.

The DNA of the CDR3 is TGTGCCAGCAGCGTAGAAGGACAGGGAAATGAAAAACTGTTTTTT. Its protein product is CASSVEGQGNEKLFF. The chain employs TRBV9 and TRBJ1-4, with 8 bases identical to TRBD1. CDR3 length: 15 residues. V lost 0 bases to trimming and J lost 5 bases; unmatched junction nucleotides: 3. The V gene's germline CDR1 is SGDLS and CDR2 YYNGEE. The full variable domain, its missing parts supplied by reference TRBV9 and TRBJ1-4, is DSGVTQTPKHLITATGQRVTLRCSPRSGDLSVYWYQQSLDQGLQFLIQYYNGEERAKGNILERFSAQQFPDLHSELNLSSLELGDSALYFCASSVEGQGNEKLFFGSGTQLSVL.